This T cell receptor beta chain was captured in a study of human T cells and chemical hapten exposure. Across the whole study: Alopecia areata, totalis or universalis affected patients, mainly female.

The CDR3 has 15 amino acids. From germline, CDR1 is SGDLS and CDR2 YYNGEE. V dropped 4 bases and J dropped 2; count of bases not matched to a gene: 8. The time point is: patch test 1, 2 weeks after DPC sensitization. The treatment was: therapeutic diphenylcyclopropenone sensitization with weekly scalp DPC. TCRdb re-called the RACE reads through MiXCR, storing one row per CDR3 protein. The data show some 380,000 distinct CDR3 sequences, more than 4.5% seen once. This clonotype was found a few times. Sample: whole blood, taken in connection with sensitization to the hapten diphenylcyclopropenone (DPC). The sequence derives from a woman aged 45-59 years with alopecia areata. Some clones in this sample may be carry-over from other donors' samples. J is TRBJ1-1 and V is TRBV9, with 7 bases lining up with TRBD1. CDR3 sequence reads: CASSSGDSENTEAFF. The CDR3, as DNA: TGTGCCAGCAGCTCCGGGGACAGTGAAAACACTGAAGCTTTCTTT.